This TCR beta chain was observed in a study of shared clonotypes between healthy human individuals. Study at large: CD4 naive and CD4 memory each took three plates per donor, while CD8 naive took two and CD8 memory one.

The germline V gene encodes CDR1 MNHEY and CDR2 SVGAGI. J was trimmed by 4 bases and V by 6 bases; bases with no gene match: 4. CDR3 length equals 14 residues. Naive CD8 cells, CD45RO-negative and positively selected for CCR7, excluded terminally differentiated effector memory CD45RA+ cells. Here immunoSEQ multiplex PCR was the method, and the copy in TCRdb shows in-frame clones only, minus some. Of some 600,000 clones listed, approximately 96% are singletons. The chain links TRBV6-5 to TRBJ2-1; TRBD1 matches 9 bases. This receptor was taken from a woman between 25 and 40 years old in good health. Sequenced material: naive CD8+ T cells sorted from blood. In DNA form, the CDR3 reads TGTGCCAGCAGCCCCGGGACAGGGTACAATGAGCAGTTCTTC. Amino acid sequence: CASSPGTGYNEQFF.